Listed here are 4 T cell receptor beta chains from one sample, sequenced in a study of T cells in Graves' hyperthyroidism and ophthalmopathy. TCR beta CDR3 regions were amplified from RNA. In the first-round RT-PCR of the TCR CDR3, the HTBI primer set was used. TCRdb itself ran the multiplex PCR reads through MiXCR, one entry per CDR3 protein. The table includes 550,000 to 650,000 distinct CDR3 sequences, over 11% detected once. The specimen sequenced was blood. The receptors here all came from a woman in her twenties or thirties with Graves' hyperthyroidism that later progressed to Graves' ophthalmopathy.

Ten or more counts support this clonotype. CDR3 bases: TGTGCCAGCAGCTTAGAGGTGAACAGGGGGCTCCATGAGCAGTTCTTC. Residues: CASSLEVNRGLHEQFF. The V gene is TRBV11-3, the J gene TRBJ2-1; TRBD1 matches at 9 bases. CDR1 and CDR2 from the germline V gene are SGHNT and YENEEA. The CDR3 contains 16 residues. Trimming took 0 bases from V and 8 from J; bases not matched to a gene: 8.

The table lists this clonotype with many counts. The chain is built from TRBV5-8 and TRBJ2-3; a weak D match, TRBD2 (5 bases). The CDR3 extends over 15 amino acids. The V end was cut by 4 bases, the J end by 2 bases, with 14 bases between. The V gene's germline CDR1 is SGHTS and CDR2 YDEGEE. The CDR3 coding sequence is TGTGCCAGCAGCCTCGGCGGGCCCACCACAGATACGCAGTATTTT. Translating gives CASSLGGPTTDTQYF.

This clonotype appeared many times. V and J are TRBV6-1 and TRBJ2-7; TRBD1 is a possible D gene (5 bases). The CDR3 runs 13 residues. V was cut by 7 bases and J by 3 bases, with 13 bases left in between. Germline V gene data show CDR1 as MNHNS and CDR2 as SASEGT. CDR3: CASKVDTYYEQYF. The DNA of the CDR3 is TGTGCCAGCAAGGTGGACACCTACTACGAGCAGTACTTC.

V gene TRBV12-3 or TRBV12-4 combines with J gene TRBJ1-5, with D hard to call. The CDR3 has 14 amino acids. Trimming cost V 6 bases and J 5 bases, with 14 bases left between them. The CDR3 sequence: CASSRSLAHQPQHF. The CDR3 nucleotides read TGTGCCAGCAGCCGCAGTCTCGCCCATCAGCCCCAGCATTTT.